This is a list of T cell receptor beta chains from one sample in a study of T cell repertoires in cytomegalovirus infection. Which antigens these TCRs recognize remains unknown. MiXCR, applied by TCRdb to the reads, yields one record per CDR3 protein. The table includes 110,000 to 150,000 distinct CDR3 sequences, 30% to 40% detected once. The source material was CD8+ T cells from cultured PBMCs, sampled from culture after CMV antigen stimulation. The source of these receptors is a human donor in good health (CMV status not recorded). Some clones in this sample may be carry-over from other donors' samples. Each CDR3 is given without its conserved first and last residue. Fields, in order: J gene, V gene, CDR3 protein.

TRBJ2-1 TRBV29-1 SASEINYNEQF
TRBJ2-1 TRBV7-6 ASSTGLAGGVEQF
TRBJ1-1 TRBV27 ASSLGGAIVEAF
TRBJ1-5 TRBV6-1 ASSELTVYSNQPQH
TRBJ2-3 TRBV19 ASSMRSGDTQY
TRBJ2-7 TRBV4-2 ASSQELSGGFYEQY
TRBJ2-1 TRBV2 ASSDRGGAREQF
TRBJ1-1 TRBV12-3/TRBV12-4 ASSPGPSRTEAF
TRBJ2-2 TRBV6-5 ASSLAGAGAGELF
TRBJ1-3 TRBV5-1 ASSLAMEDTIY
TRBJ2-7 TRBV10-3 AISDLGQGTYEQY
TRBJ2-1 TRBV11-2 ASSWILGGVGDNEQF
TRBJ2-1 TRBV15 ATSRNWGDPQMGSYNEQF
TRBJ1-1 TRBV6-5 ASSYLGTDLNTEAF
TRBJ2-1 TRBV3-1 ASSLGGAMNEQF
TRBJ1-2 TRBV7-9 ASSLTGYT
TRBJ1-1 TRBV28 ATGSVGIEAF
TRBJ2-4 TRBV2 ASSEMSLAGSRGKNIQY
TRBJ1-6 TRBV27 ASSWAYNSPLH
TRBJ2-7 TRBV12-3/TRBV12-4 ASSAYYEQY
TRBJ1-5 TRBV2 ASSKEQGYGNQPQH
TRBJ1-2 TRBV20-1 SAQTLDGGGDT
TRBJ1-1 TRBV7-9 ASSLWGGEAF
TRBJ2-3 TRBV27 ASSRPGLGDTQY
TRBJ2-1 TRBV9 ASSPPHSGNEQF
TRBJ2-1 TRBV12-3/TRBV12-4 ASSLSGGASEQF
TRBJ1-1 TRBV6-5 ASSSSAGENTEAF
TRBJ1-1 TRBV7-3 ASSLGQGAGAEAF
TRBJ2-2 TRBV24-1 ATSWTSGTGELF
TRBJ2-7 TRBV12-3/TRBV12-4 ASSDLGARSYEQY
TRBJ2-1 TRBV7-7 ASSLGTGVNNEQF
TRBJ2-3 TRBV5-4 ASSFGTLSTDTQY
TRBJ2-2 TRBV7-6 ASSWTPTGELF
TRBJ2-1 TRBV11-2 ASSLVFRDINEQF
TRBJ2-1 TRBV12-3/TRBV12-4 ASRRLDRVDEQF
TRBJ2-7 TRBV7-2 ASSLSEAVSYEQY
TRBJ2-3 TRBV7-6 ASSLRTDTDTQY
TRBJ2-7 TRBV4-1 ASSQSTLDRAHEQY
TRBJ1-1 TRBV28 ASSPTGGVYTEAF
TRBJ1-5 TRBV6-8 ASTFQGQHQPQH
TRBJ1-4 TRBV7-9 ASSLEGGEKLF
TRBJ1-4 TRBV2 ASSDRQIGEKLF
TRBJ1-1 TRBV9 ASSARWARDTEAF
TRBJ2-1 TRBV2 ASSELPGTQF
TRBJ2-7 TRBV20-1 SARGPGAPNSYEQY
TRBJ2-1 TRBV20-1 SARFGGLGEQF
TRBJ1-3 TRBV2 ASSEDRFSGNTIY
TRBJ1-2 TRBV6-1 ASRPGYNYGYT
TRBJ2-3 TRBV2 ASSFTGASTDTQY
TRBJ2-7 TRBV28 ASSWTGQSSYEQY
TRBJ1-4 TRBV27 ASTRVWRNEKLF
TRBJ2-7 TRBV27 ASSFFGNYEQY
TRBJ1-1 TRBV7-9 ASSSSTAMNTEAF
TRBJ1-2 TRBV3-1 ASSQGEAGLLRGYT
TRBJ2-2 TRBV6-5 ASSYSDGTGLGELF
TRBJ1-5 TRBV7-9 ASSGSGTENQPQH
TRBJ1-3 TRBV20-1 SARDFARSGNTIY